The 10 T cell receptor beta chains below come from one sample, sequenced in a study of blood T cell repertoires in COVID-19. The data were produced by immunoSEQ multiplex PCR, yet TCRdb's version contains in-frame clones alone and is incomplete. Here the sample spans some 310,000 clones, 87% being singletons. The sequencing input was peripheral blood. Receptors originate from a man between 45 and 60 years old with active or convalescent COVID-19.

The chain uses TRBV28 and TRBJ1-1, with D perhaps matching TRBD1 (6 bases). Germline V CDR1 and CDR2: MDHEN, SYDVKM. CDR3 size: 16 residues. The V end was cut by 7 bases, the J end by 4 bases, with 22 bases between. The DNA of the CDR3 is TGTGCCAGCAATGCACTAGGGGGAGTGGGGATCACTGAAGCTTTCTTT. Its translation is CASNALGGVGITEAFF.

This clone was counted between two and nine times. In DNA form, the CDR3 reads TGTGCCAGCAGGCCACAGGGGTTGAATCAGCCCCAGCATTTT. Protein sequence: CASRPQGLNQPQHF. The V call is TRBV2, the J call TRBJ1-5; the match to TRBD1 covers 7 bases. V lost 6 bases and J lost 4; bases outside the gene matches: 6. Germline assignment: CDR1 SNHLY and CDR2 FYNNEI. This CDR3 contains 14 residues.

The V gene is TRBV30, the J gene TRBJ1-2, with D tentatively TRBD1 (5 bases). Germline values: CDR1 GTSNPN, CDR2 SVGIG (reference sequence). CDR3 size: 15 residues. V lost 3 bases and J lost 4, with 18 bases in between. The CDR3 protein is CAWSVNSAGIYGYTF. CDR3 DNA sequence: TGTGCCTGGAGCGTAAACTCGGCAGGGATCTATGGCTACACCTTC.

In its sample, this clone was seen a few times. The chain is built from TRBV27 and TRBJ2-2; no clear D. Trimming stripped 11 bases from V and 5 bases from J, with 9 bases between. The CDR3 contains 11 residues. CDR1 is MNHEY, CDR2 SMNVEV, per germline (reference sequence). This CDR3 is CAVIRTGELFF. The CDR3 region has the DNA TGTGCCGTGATCAGGACCGGGGAGCTGTTTTTT.

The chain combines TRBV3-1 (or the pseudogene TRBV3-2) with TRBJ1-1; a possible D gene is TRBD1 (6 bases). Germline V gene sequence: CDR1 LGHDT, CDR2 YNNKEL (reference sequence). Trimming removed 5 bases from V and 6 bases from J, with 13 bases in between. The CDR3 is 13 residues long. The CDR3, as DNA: TGTGCCAGCAGCTTTAACAGGGCATCTGAAGCTTTCTTT. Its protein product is CASSFNRASEAFF.

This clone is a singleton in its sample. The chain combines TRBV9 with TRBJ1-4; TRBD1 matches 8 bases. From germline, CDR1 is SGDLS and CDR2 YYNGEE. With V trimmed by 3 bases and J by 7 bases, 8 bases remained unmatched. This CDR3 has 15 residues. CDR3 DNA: TGTGCCAGCAGCGCCGGACAGGGATTTAGTGAAAAACTGTTTTTT. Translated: CASSAGQGFSEKLFF.

The CDR3 sequence is CASSSPGGNEQFF. CDR3 nucleotide sequence: TGTGCCAGCAGCTCCCCGGGGGGTAATGAGCAGTTCTTC. The gene calls are TRBV7-3 and TRBJ2-1; 7 bases fit TRBD2. With V trimmed by 4 bases and J by 7 bases, 4 bases remained unmatched. This CDR3 spans 13 amino acids. In germline, CDR1 is SGHTA, CDR2 FQGTGA.

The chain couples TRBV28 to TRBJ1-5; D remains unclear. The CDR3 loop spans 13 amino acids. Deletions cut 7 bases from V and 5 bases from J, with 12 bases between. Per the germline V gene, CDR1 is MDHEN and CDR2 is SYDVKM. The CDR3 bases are TGTGCCAGCACCCCTCTAGGAGATCAGCCCCAGCATTTT. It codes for CASTPLGDQPQHF.

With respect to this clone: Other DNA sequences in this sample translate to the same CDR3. The CDR3 DNA is TGTGCCAGCTCACCACCCAGCGGTAGCACAGATACGCAGTATTTT. Translation gives CASSPPSGSTDTQYF. The genes are TRBV18 and TRBJ2-3; D possibly corresponds to TRBD2 (5 bases). V dropped 0 bases and J dropped 0 bases, with 7 bases sitting between them. The CDR3 spans 15 residues. Germline V CDR1 and CDR2: KGHSH, LQKENI.

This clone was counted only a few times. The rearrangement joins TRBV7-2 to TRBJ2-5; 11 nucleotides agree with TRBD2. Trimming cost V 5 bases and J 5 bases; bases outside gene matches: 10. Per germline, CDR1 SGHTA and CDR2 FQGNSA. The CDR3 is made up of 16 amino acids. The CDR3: CASSAYSGGARETQYF. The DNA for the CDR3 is TGTGCCAGCAGCGCCTATAGCGGGGGGGCCAGGGAGACCCAGTACTTC.